This T cell receptor beta chain was captured in a study of T cell repertoires in cytomegalovirus infection. Background on the study: Indications came from public TCR beta signatures; they pointed to CMV infection and to a matching HLA type. Study-level results: CMV-specific TCR beta clonotypes restricted by HLA-C were the ones dominating the ex vivo response.

Trimming at V came to 2 bases and at J to 8 bases, leaving 8 bases not matched to a gene. The CDR3 has 15 amino acids. Germline V gene lookup returns CDR1 SGHNT and CDR2 YYREEE (reference sequence). Comments on this clonotype: What it recognizes is unknown.

TCRdb recomputed calls from the reads with MiXCR, one row per CDR3 protein. The sample lists hundreds of thousands of distinct CDR3 sequences; 15% to 20% were seen once. Source material: PBMCs. The chain combines TRBV5-4 with TRBJ2-1; 9 bases are a match to TRBD1. The sequence derives from a human donor in good health (CMV status not recorded). Some clones in this sample may be carry-over from other donors' samples. The CDR3 loop is CASSFGQGIADEQFF. In DNA, the CDR3 is TGTGCCAGCAGCTTTGGACAGGGGATCGCAGATGAGCAGTTCTTC. Based on the CDR3 plus reference TRBV5-4 and TRBJ2-1, the full variable domain is ETGVTQSPTHLIKTRGQQVTLRCSSQSGHNTVSWYQQALGQGPQFIFQYYREEENGRGNFPPRFSGLQFPNYSSELNVNALELDDSALYLCASSFGQGIADEQFFGPGTRLTVL.